A selection of T cell receptor beta chains follows, all from one sample in a study of blood T cell repertoires in COVID-19. Sequencing was performed with immunoSEQ multiplex PCR; in TCRdb, only in-frame clones are kept and a portion is missing. The sample records about 320,000 clones, about 82% being singletons. The sample was peripheral blood. The receptors shown here come from a human donor in a cohort sampled during active COVID-19. Each CDR3 is given with its conserved first and last residue. Fields, in order: V gene, J gene, D gene, clone size, CDR3 protein, CDR3 DNA. D genes are given only for firm matches. Where a row states a size, it is once, few, many or the class of an expanded clone; other rows omit it.

>TRBV27|TRBJ2-7|TRBD1|NA
CASSLRDRGSYEQYF
TGTGCCAGCAGTTTGCGGGACAGGGGGTCCTACGAGCAGTACTTC
>TRBV6-5|TRBJ1-1|NA|NA
CASSYYRSRVLTEAFF
TGTGCCAGCAGTTACTACAGGTCTCGGGTTCTCACTGAAGCTTTCTTT
>TRBV5-1|TRBJ1-1|NA|NA
CASSPSTGNTEAFF
TGCGCCAGCAGCCCCTCGACAGGAAACACTGAAGCTTTCTTT
>TRBV27|TRBJ1-6|NA|NA
CASSPRSFYNSPLHF
TGTGCCAGCTCCCCCCGCAGTTTCTATAATTCACCCCTCCACTTT
>TRBV27|TRBJ1-4|NA|NA
CASSLSIGTNEKLFF
TGTGCCAGCAGTTTATCGATTGGCACTAATGAAAAACTGTTTTTT
>TRBV24-1|TRBJ1-1|NA|NA
CATSEGALNTEAFF
TGTGCCACCAGTGAAGGGGCCTTGAACACTGAAGCTTTCTTT
>TRBV25-1|TRBJ2-3|TRBD2|NA
CATGSRAGVTDTQYF
TGTGCCACGGGAAGTAGAGCGGGGGTAACAGATACGCAGTATTTT
>TRBV29-1|TRBJ2-1|NA|NA
CSVTPGTPRPNEQFF
TGCAGCGTTACGCCTGGGACACCCAGACCCAATGAGCAGTTCTTC
>TRBV29-1|TRBJ2-1|NA|NA
CSVGTLYNEQFF
TGCAGCGTTGGGACACTCTACAATGAGCAGTTCTTC
>TRBV7-6|TRBJ2-4|NA|NA
CASSLVGASAKNIQYF
TGTGCCAGCAGCTTAGTGGGGGCTAGTGCCAAAAACATTCAGTACTTC
>TRBV19|TRBJ2-3|NA|NA
CASRSGALINTDTQYF
TGTGCCAGTAGGTCAGGGGCCTTAATAAACACAGATACGCAGTATTTT
>TRBV5-8|TRBJ2-1|NA|NA
CASRPTSLYNEQFF
TGTGCCAGCAGGCCCACTAGCCTCTACAATGAGCAGTTCTTC
>TRBV7-3|TRBJ1-6|NA|once
CASSLTGGHSPLHF
TGTGCCAGCAGCTTAACAGGGGGACATTCACCCCTCCACTTT
>TRBV24-1|TRBJ1-1|TRBD1|NA
CATSDTRDRGTEAFF
TGTGCCACCAGTGATACCCGGGACAGGGGAACTGAAGCTTTCTTT
>TRBV27|TRBJ2-3|TRBD2|NA
CASSAPPGLGSNTQYF
TGTGCCAGCAGTGCCCCACCGGGACTAGGATCTAATACGCAGTATTTT
>TRBV18|TRBJ2-7|TRBD1|NA
CASSPTGPHEQYF
TGTGCCAGCTCACCGACAGGGCCCCACGAGCAGTACTTC
>TRBV5-1|TRBJ2-3|TRBD2|NA
CASSIGLAGTYHEAYF
TGCGCCAGCAGCATTGGACTAGCGGGGACCTACCACGAGGCGTATTTT
>TRBV6-5|TRBJ1-6|NA|once
CASSYSSSPLHF
TGTGCCAGCAGTTACTCTAGTTCACCCCTCCACTTT
>TRBV9|TRBJ1-2|NA|NA
CASSGPQPSSRNGYTF
TGTGCCAGCAGCGGTCCCCAACCCTCTAGCAGAAACGGCTACACCTTC
>TRBV28|TRBJ1-5|NA|NA
CASTQQINQPQHF
TGTGCCAGCACCCAACAGATCAATCAGCCCCAGCATTTT
>TRBV30|TRBJ2-2|NA|NA
CAWSEPGPGELFF
TGTGCCTGGAGTGAACCAGGGCCCGGGGAGCTGTTTTTT
>TRBV3-1/TRBV3-2|TRBJ2-3|TRBD2|few
CASSQVPPASGSTDTQYF
TGTGCCAGCAGCCAAGTCCCCCCCGCTAGCGGAAGCACAGATACGCAGTATTTT
>TRBV30|TRBJ2-1|TRBD2|NA
CAWSGLAAYNEQFF
TGTGCCTGGAGTGGACTAGCGGCTTACAATGAGCAGTTCTTC
>TRBV21-1|TRBJ2-5|NA|once
CASSGQGALTQETQYF
TGTGCCAGCAGCGGGCAGGGGGCTCTGACACAAGAGACCCAGTACTTC
>TRBV19|TRBJ2-4|TRBD1|many
CASSPSTGKNIQYF
TGTGCCAGTTCTCCCTCGACAGGGAAAAACATTCAGTACTTC
>TRBV5-1|TRBJ1-1|TRBD1|NA
CASSLQGAEAFF
TGCGCCAGCAGCTTACAGGGGGCTGAAGCTTTCTTT
>TRBV12-5|TRBJ2-1|TRBD2|NA
CASRASGVVWYNEQFF
TGTGCTAGTCGGGCTAGCGGGGTGGTATGGTACAATGAGCAGTTCTTC
>TRBV18|TRBJ1-2|NA|NA
CASSTDSDNLYGYTF
TGTGCCAGCTCGACGGACAGTGACAACCTCTATGGCTACACCTTC
>TRBV6-6|TRBJ1-5|TRBD1|NA
CASRGTGANNQPQHF
TGTGCCAGCAGAGGGACAGGCGCCAACAATCAGCCCCAGCATTTT
>TRBV6-1|TRBJ2-1|NA|NA
CASSEVLSTQQFF
TGTGCCAGCAGTGAAGTTTTGTCTACCCAGCAGTTCTTC
>TRBV6-5|TRBJ1-1|TRBD1|NA
CASSKYRGRAFF
TGTGCCAGCAGTAAATACAGGGGACGAGCTTTCTTT
>TRBV2|TRBJ2-5|TRBD2|NA
CASSEMAGGPGETQYF
TGTGCCAGCAGTGAAATGGCGGGGGGGCCCGGGGAGACCCAGTACTTC
>TRBV7-2|TRBJ2-4|NA|NA
CASSLSFTLGVKNIQYF
TGTGCCAGCAGCTTAAGCTTCACCTTGGGAGTCAAAAACATTCAGTACTTC
>TRBV7-9|TRBJ2-5|TRBD2|few
CASSFQRGLQETQYF
TGTGCCAGCAGCTTCCAGCGGGGCCTCCAAGAGACCCAGTACTTC
>TRBV24-1|TRBJ1-1|TRBD1|medium-sized
CATSDPGQGEAFF
TGTGCCACCAGTGATCCGGGACAGGGTGAAGCTTTCTTT
>TRBV14|TRBJ2-1|TRBD2|NA
CASSQPAGIPSGVEQFF
TGTGCCAGCAGCCAACCTGCGGGGATCCCTAGCGGGGTTGAGCAGTTCTTC
>TRBV24-1|TRBJ2-7|NA|NA
CATSDLSSGSYEQYF
TGTGCCACCAGTGATTTGAGCTCAGGCTCCTACGAGCAGTACTTC
>TRBV5-4|TRBJ1-6|TRBD1|NA
CASSRGQGADSPLHF
TGTGCCAGCAGCCGTGGGCAGGGGGCGGATTCACCCCTCCACTTT
>TRBV10-1|TRBJ2-1|TRBD2|once
CASSEAGSSYNEQFF
TGCGCCAGCAGTGAAGCGGGGAGCTCCTACAATGAGCAGTTCTTC
>TRBV28|TRBJ2-7|NA|NA
CASSLRGTYEQYF
TGTGCCAGCAGTTTAAGGGGTACCTACGAGCAGTACTTC
>TRBV3-1/TRBV3-2|TRBJ2-7|NA|few
CASSQGHTLSAYEQYF
TGTGCCAGCAGCCAAGGCCATACACTATCTGCGTACGAGCAGTACTTC
>TRBV9|TRBJ1-1|NA|NA
CASSVIQSTEAFF
TGTGCCAGCAGCGTAATCCAGTCCACTGAAGCTTTCTTT
>TRBV12-3/TRBV12-4|TRBJ1-1|NA|NA
CASRRSHTEAFF
TGTGCCAGCAGGCGGTCCCACACTGAAGCTTTCTTT
>TRBV10-1|TRBJ2-2|TRBD1|NA
CASRGGQGNTGELFF
TGCGCCAGCAGAGGTGGACAGGGGAACACCGGGGAGCTGTTTTTT
>TRBV5-1|TRBJ2-3|NA|NA
CASSLGVKDTQYF
TGCGCCAGCAGCTTGGGAGTTAAAGATACGCAGTATTTT
>TRBV27|TRBJ1-3|NA|NA
CASSLYPSSGNTIYF
TGTGCCAGCAGTTTATACCCGAGCTCTGGAAACACCATATATTTT
>TRBV3-1/TRBV3-2|TRBJ1-5|TRBD1|NA
CASSLGTGRFNQPQHF
TGTGCCAGCAGCCTCGGGACAGGGAGATTCAATCAGCCCCAGCATTTT
>TRBV19|TRBJ2-3|NA|NA
CASSMKGHFWYF
TGTGCCAGTAGTATGAAGGGACACTTTTGGTATTTT
>TRBV27|TRBJ2-7|NA|NA
CASSLGGLSSYEQYF
TGTGCCAGCAGTTTGGGGGGACTCAGCTCCTACGAGCAGTACTTC
>TRBV4-1|TRBJ1-5|NA|NA
CASSQEGEGNQPQHF
TGCGCCAGCAGCCAAGAGGGGGAGGGAAATCAGCCCCAGCATTTT
>TRBV20-1|TRBJ2-7|NA|NA
CSASRGSYEQYF
TGCAGTGCTAGTCGGGGCTCCTACGAGCAGTACTTC
>TRBV27|TRBJ1-6|NA|once
CATGISANSPLHF
TGTGCCACAGGGATTTCGGCGAATTCACCCCTCCACTTT
>TRBV2|TRBJ1-2|NA|NA
CASSSQWAYGYTF
TGTGCCAGCAGCTCCCAATGGGCCTATGGCTACACCTTC
>TRBV12-3/TRBV12-4|TRBJ1-1|TRBD1|NA
CASSETGIEAFF
TGTGCCAGCAGCGAGACAGGGATTGAAGCTTTCTTT
>TRBV6-5|TRBJ2-3|NA|NA
CASSYSNRDTQYF
TGTGCCAGCAGTTACTCGAACAGGGATACGCAGTATTTT
>TRBV30|TRBJ2-1|NA|NA
CAWSVKGGAYNEQFF
TGTGCCTGGAGTGTAAAAGGGGGGGCCTACAATGAGCAGTTCTTC
>TRBV20-1|TRBJ1-2|NA|NA
CSAIKNYGYTF
TGCAGTGCTATAAAAAACTATGGCTACACCTTC
>TRBV5-1|TRBJ2-5|NA|NA
CASSPGIIAQETQYF
TGCGCCAGCAGCCCAGGGATAATTGCGCAAGAGACCCAGTACTTC
>TRBV29-1|TRBJ2-2|NA|NA
CSALSTNTGELFF
TGCAGCGCCCTAAGTACGAACACCGGGGAGCTGTTTTTT
>TRBV13|TRBJ2-7|NA|once
CASSPRTGSSYEQYF
TGTGCCAGCAGCCCCCGGACGGGGAGCTCCTACGAGCAGTACTTC